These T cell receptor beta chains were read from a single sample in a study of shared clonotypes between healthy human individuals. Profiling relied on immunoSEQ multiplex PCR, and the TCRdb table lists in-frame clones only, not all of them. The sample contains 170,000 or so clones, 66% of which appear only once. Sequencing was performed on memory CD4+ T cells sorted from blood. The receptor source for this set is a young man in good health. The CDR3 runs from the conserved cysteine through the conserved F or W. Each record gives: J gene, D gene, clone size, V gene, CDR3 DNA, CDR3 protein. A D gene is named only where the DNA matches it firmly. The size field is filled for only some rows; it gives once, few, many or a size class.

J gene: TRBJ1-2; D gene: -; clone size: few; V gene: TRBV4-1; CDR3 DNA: TGCGCCAGCAGCCAAGGGCTGGGTGAGGACGTTTATGGCTACACCTTC; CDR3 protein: CASSQGLGEDVYGYTF
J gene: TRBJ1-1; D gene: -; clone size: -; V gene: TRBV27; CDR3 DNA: TGTGCCAGCAGTTTAGGGTCGAACACTGAAGCTTTCTTT; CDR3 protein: CASSLGSNTEAFF
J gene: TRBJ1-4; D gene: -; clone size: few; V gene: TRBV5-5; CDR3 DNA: TGTGCCAGCAGTCTCCCCACCCAAGACGGAAAACTGTTTTTT; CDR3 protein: CASSLPTQDGKLFF
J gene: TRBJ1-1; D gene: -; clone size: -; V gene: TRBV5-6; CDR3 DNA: TGTGCCAGCAGAACACAGGGTTCCACTGAAGCTTTCTTT; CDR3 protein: CASRTQGSTEAFF
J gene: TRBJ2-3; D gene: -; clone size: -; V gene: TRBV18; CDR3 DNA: TGTGCCAGCTCACCACCCCGAACAGGGTTACGTACAGATACGCAGTATTTT; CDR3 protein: CASSPPRTGLRTDTQYF
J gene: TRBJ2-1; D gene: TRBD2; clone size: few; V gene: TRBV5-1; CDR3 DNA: TGCGCCAGCAGCTTGGCTAGCCCTAGCGGGAGCAATGAGCAGTTCTTC; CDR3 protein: CASSLASPSGSNEQFF
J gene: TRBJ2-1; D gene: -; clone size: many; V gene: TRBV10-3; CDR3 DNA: TGTGCCATCAGTGAGTTGATAGAGGGGCAGTTCTTC; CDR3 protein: CAISELIEGQFF
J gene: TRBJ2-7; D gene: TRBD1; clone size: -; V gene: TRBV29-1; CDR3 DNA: TGCAGCGTCGGAAAGACAGGGGGATCCCACGAGCAGTACTTC; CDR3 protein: CSVGKTGGSHEQYF
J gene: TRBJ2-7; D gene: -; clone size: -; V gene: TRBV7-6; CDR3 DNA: TGTGCCAGCAGTTCTCAACATGGCGCCGAGCAGTACTTC; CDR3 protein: CASSSQHGAEQYF
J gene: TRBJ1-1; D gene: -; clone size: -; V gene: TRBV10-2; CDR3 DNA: TGCGCCAGCAGTGAGTACAGGTTTATTGACACTGAAGCTTTCTTT; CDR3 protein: CASSEYRFIDTEAFF
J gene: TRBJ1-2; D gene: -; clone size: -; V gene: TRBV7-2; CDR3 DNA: TGTGCCAGCAACCGCAACTATGGCTACACCTTC; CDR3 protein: CASNRNYGYTF
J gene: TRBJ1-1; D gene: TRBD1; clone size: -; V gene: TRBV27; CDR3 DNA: TGTGCCAGCCAGACTCTTAGGGGGCTGGGTGACACTGAAGCTTTCTTT; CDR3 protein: CASQTLRGLGDTEAFF
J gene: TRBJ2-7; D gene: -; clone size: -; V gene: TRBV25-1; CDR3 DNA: TGTGCCAGCAGTCCAGACACCGAGCAGTACTTC; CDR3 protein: CASSPDTEQYF
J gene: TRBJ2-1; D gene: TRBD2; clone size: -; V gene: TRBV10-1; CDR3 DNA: TGCGCCAGCAGTAGCGGGAGTGCGTACAATGAGCAGTTCTTC; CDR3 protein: CASSSGSAYNEQFF
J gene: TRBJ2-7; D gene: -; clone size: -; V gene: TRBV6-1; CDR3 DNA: TGTGCCAGCAGTGAAAGGGTGTCGGGCTGGAGCTCCTACGAGCAGTACTTC; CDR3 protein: CASSERVSGWSSYEQYF
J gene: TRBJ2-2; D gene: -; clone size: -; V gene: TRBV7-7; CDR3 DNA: TGTGCTAGCAGCTTAGACAGCACCGGGGAGCTGTTTTTT; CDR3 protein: CASSLDSTGELFF
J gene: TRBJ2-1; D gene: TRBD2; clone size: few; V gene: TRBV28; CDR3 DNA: TGTGCCAGCAGTCCTTCCAGAGGGGGCACTAGCGGGAGGGCTGGGGATGAGCAGTTCTTC; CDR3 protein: CASSPSRGGTSGRAGDEQFF
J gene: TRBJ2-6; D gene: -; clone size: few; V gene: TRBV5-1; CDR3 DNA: TGCGCCAGCAGCTTGGCAGGGCTGGCTGGGGCCAACGTCCTGACTTTC; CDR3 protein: CASSLAGLAGANVLTF
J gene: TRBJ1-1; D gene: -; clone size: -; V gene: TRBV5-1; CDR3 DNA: TGCGCCAGCAGAGTGAGGGGGAACACTGAAGCTTTCTTT; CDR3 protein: CASRVRGNTEAFF
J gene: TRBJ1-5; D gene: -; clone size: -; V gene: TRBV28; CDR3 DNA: TGTGCCAGCAGTTTCCCGGGGGCGGGGTACCAGCCCCAGCATTTT; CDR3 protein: CASSFPGAGYQPQHF
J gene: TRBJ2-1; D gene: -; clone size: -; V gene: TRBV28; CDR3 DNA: TGTGCCAGCAGTTTGGACAGCTACAATGAGCAGTTCTTC; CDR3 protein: CASSLDSYNEQFF
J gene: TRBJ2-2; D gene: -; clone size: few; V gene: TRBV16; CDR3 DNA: TGTGCCAGCAGCCAATCGGCAGACACCGGGGAGCTGTTTTTT; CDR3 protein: CASSQSADTGELFF
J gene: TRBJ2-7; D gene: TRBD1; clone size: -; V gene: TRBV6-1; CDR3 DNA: TGTGCCAGCAGGGGAACAGGGGAACCTCCATACGAGCAGTACTTC; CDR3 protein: CASRGTGEPPYEQYF
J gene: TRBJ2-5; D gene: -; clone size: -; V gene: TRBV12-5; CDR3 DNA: TGTGCTAGTGGTTTGGTACGGGGGCCAGGGAGCGGTCGGGAGACCCAGTACTTC; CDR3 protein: CASGLVRGPGSGRETQYF
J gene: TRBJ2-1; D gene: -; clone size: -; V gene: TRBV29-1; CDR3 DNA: TGCAGCGTTGAATTCCTTGGGAAGGGGGTTTGGAATGAGCAGTTCTTC; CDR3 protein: CSVEFLGKGVWNEQFF
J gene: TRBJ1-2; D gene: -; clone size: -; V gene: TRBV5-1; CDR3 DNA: TGCGCCAGCAGCTTGGCTTTTTGGGTCAAATTTAACTATGGCTACACCTTC; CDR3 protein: CASSLAFWVKFNYGYTF
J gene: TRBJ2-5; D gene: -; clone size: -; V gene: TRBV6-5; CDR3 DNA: TGTGCCAGCAGCGAGAGGGAGACCCAGTACTTC; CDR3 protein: CASSERETQYF
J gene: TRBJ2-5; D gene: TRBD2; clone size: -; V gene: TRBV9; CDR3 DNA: TGTGCCAGCAGCGGGGGACTAGCGGGAGGGCCTTGGGAGACCCAGTACTTC; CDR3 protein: CASSGGLAGGPWETQYF
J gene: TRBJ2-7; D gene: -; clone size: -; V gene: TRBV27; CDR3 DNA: TGTGCCAGCAGCCCAACAGGTCCCTACGAGCAGTACTTC; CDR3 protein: CASSPTGPYEQYF
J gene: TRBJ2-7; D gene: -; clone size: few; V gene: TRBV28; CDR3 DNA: TGTGCCAGCAGTTTTGACAGGTTTCACTTC; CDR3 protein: CASSFDRFHF
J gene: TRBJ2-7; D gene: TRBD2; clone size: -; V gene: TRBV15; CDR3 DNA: TGTGCCACCAGCAGAGCAGCCCCCGGGACTAGCGTTAGGAACTCCTACGAGCAGTACTTC; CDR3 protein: CATSRAAPGTSVRNSYEQYF
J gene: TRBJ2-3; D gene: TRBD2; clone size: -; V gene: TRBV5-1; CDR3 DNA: TGCGCCAGCAGGGACCGCGGGACTAGCGGGAGAACATCCCCAAGACTTAGCACAGATACGCAGTATTTT; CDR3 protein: CASRDRGTSGRTSPRLSTDTQYF
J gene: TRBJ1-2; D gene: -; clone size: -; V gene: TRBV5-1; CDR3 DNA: TGCGCCAGCAGCTTGGTTAACGCGGTTTATGGCTACACCTTC; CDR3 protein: CASSLVNAVYGYTF
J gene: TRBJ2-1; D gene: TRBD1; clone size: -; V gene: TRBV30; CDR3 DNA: TGTGCCTGGAGTGGGGACAGGAGAGCTTACAATGAGCAGTTCTTC; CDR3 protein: CAWSGDRRAYNEQFF
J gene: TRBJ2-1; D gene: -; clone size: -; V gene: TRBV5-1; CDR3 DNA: TGCGCCAGCAGCTTGGGGCAGGGGAGGTCGTTCTTC; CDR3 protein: CASSLGQGRSFF
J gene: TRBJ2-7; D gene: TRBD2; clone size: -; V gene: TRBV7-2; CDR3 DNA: TGTGCCAGCAGCTTAGCGGGACTAGCGGGAAACGAGCAGTACTTC; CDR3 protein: CASSLAGLAGNEQYF
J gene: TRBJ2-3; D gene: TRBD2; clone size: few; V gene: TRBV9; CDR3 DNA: TGTGCCAGCAGCGTAGTAGCGGGAGGTACTAGCACAGATACGCAGTATTTT; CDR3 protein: CASSVVAGGTSTDTQYF
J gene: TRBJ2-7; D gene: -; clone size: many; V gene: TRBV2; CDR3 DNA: TGTGCCAGCAGTAACACCGGGACTTATGCCTACGAGCAGTACTTC; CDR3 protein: CASSNTGTYAYEQYF
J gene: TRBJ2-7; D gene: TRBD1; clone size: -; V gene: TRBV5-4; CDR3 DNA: TGTGCCAGCAGCTTGGGGCCGTTGGGACAGGGAGGCGAGCAGTACTTC; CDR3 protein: CASSLGPLGQGGEQYF
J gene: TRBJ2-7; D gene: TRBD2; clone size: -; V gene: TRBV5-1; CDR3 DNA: TGCGCCAGCAGCTTGGAGCCTAGCGGGAACCGATACGAGCAGTACTTC; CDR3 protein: CASSLEPSGNRYEQYF
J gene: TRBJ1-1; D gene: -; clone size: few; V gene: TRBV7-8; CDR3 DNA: TGTGCCAGCAGCTTAGGGGTGGAGAACACTGAAGCTTTCTTT; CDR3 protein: CASSLGVENTEAFF
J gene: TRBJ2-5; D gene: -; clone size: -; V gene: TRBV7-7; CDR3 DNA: TGTGCTAGCAGCTTAAGGGGCGGTGGGACCCAGTACTTC; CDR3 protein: CASSLRGGGTQYF
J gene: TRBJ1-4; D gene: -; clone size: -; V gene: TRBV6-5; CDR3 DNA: TGTGCCAGCAGCCCTGCAGGGGCTAATGAAAAACTGTTTTTT; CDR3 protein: CASSPAGANEKLFF
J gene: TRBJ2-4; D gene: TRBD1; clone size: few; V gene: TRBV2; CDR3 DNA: TGTGCCAGCAGTGTGACAGGGAAGGCCAAAAACATTCAGTACTTC; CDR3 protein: CASSVTGKAKNIQYF
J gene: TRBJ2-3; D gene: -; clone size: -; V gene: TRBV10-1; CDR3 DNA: TGCGCCAGCAGTGATTCACTGGATACGCAGTATTTT; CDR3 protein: CASSDSLDTQYF
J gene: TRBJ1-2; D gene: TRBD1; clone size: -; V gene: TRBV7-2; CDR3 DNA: TGTGCCAGCAGCTGGGGGACAGGAATTTTATATGGCTACACCTTC; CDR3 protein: CASSWGTGILYGYTF
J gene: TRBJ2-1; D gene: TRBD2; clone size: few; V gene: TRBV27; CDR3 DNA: TGTGCCAGCAGTTCCTCGCGGGAGGGTTTTTCCGAGCAGTTCTTC; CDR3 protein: CASSSSREGFSEQFF
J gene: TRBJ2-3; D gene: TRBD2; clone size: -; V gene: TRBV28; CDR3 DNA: TGTGCCAGCACCCAGGTAGCGGGAAACACAGATACGCAGTATTTT; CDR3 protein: CASTQVAGNTDTQYF
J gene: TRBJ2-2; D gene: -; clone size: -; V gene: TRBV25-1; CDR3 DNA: TGTGCCAGCAGTGAATACCGCGAGAGGATCGGGGAGCTGTTTTTT; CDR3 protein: CASSEYRERIGELFF
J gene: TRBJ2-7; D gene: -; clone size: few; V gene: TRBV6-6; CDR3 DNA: TGTGCCAGCAGCGCCAATGGCTACGAGCAGTACTTC; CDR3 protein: CASSANGYEQYF
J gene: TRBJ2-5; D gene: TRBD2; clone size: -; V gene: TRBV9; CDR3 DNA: TGTGCCAGCAGCGTAATGGGACTAGACCAAGAGACCCAGTACTTC; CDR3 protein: CASSVMGLDQETQYF
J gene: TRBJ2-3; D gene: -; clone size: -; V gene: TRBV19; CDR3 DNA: TGTGCCAGTAGAAGCCCGGGGAGCACAGATACGCAGTATTTT; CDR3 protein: CASRSPGSTDTQYF
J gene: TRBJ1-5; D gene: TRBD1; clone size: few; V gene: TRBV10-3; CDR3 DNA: TGTGCCATCAGTGAGGGACAGGGATACAATCAGCCCCAGCATTTT; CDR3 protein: CAISEGQGYNQPQHF
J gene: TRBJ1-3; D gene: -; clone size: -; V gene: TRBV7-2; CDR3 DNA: TGTGCCAGCAGCTCCGGGGGGGTAGGAAACACCATATATTTT; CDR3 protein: CASSSGGVGNTIYF
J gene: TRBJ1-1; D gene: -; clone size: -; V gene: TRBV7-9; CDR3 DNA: TGTGCCAGCAGCATGTCAGGGGTTACTGAAGCTTTCTTT; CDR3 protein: CASSMSGVTEAFF
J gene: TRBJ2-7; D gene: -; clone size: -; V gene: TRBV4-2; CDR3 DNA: TGTGCCAGCAGCCAAGCGTGGGGAGTTTCCTACGAGCAGTACTTC; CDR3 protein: CASSQAWGVSYEQYF
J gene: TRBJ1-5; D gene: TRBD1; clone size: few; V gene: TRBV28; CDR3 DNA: TGTGCCAGCTTAGACAGGGACAGGTGGCCCCAGCATTTT; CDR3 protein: CASLDRDRWPQHF